The entry that follows covers one T cell receptor (beta chain) sequence. The protocol was immunoSEQ multiplex PCR, while the TCRdb copy is restricted to in-frame clones and leaves out a portion. The sample consists of about 140,000 clones, approximately 84% of them appearing once. The entry originates in a study of cytomegalovirus exposure and HLA in healthy donors. V lost 2 bases and J 5 bases, leaving 6 bases between the germline ends. The CDR3 length is 12 residues. The V gene's germline CDR1 is MNHNY and CDR2 SVGAGI (reference sequence). The sequence was obtained from a man aged 25-40 years in good health and CMV-seropositive. This sequence joins TRBV6-6 and TRBJ1-1, with D hard to call. What was sequenced was PBMCs. Here the CDR3 reads CASSYPSTEAFF. CDR3 bases: TGTGCCAGCAGTTACCCGTCGACTGAAGCTTTCTTT.